These 6 T cell receptor beta chains originate from one sample sequenced in a study of cytomegalovirus exposure and HLA in healthy donors. Amplification used 60 Vbeta primers and 13 Jbeta primers. Sequencing was performed with immunoSEQ multiplex PCR; in TCRdb, only in-frame clones are kept and a portion is missing. The table lists 130,000 to 150,000 clones, about 86% of them singletons. Sequencing was done on a sample of PBMCs. The receptors here all came from a man in his forties in good health and CMV-seropositive.

The chain couples TRBV6-5 to TRBJ2-7; TRBD1 agrees at 11 bases. CDR1 and CDR2 (germline): MNHEY, SVGAGI. Germline trimming cut 6 bases from V and 1 base from J; bases unmatched to any gene: 2. The length of the CDR3 is 14 residues. The CDR3 DNA reads as TGTGCCAGCAGCCGGGACAGGGGGTCCTACGAGCAGTACTTC. Its protein product is CASSRDRGSYEQYF.

The chain has TRBV29-1 and TRBJ2-6; 8 nucleotides align to TRBD1. Germline CDR1 is SQVTM and CDR2 is ANQGSEA. This CDR3 is 16 amino acids long. V was pared by 5 bases and J by 0 bases, with 6 bases of the junction left unmatched. The chain's CDR3 is CSVRGTGYSGANVLTF. The DNA of the CDR3 is TGCAGCGTTAGGGGGACAGGATACTCTGGGGCCAACGTCCTGACTTTC.

V gene TRBV18 combines with J gene TRBJ2-1, with 8 bases lining up with TRBD1. V gave up 8 bases and J gave up 1 base; unmatched junction bases: 10. The CDR3 contains 16 residues. Looked up from germline, CDR1 is KGHSH and CDR2 is LQKENI. CDR3 residues: CASARQGLGSYNEQFF. In nucleotides, the CDR3 is TGTGCCAGCGCTAGACAGGGGCTGGGGTCCTACAATGAGCAGTTCTTC.

The J gene is TRBJ2-1, the V gene TRBV14, with 8 bases matching TRBD2. The CDR3 loop spans 13 amino acids. The germline V gene has CDR1 SGHDN and CDR2 FVKESK. J gave up 12 bases and V 3 bases, and 7 bases lay outside the gene matches. CDR3 residues: CASSQGSGVLQFF. CDR3 nucleotides: TGTGCCAGCAGCCAGGGTAGCGGGGTCCTGCAGTTCTTC.

The chain combines TRBV10-1 with TRBJ2-7; D may be TRBD2 (5 bases). The CDR3 sequence is 15 residues long. Trimming left V 3 bases short and J 4 bases short, with 16 bases between. From germline, CDR1 is WNHNN and CDR2 SYGVQD (reference sequence). The CDR3 DNA reads TGCGCCAGCAGTGATTCGAGAGGGATCAGTTACGAGCAGTACTTC. Translated: CASSDSRGISYEQYF.

The V and J genes are TRBV27 and TRBJ1-5; 12 nucleotides match TRBD1. Germline-derived CDR1 and CDR2 are MNHEY and SMNVEV (reference sequence). Germline trimming cut 6 bases from V and 6 bases from J; bases unmatched to any gene: 6. The CDR3 spans 15 residues. CDR3 loop: CASRDGTGGGQPQHF. The CDR3, as DNA: TGTGCCAGCAGGGACGGGACAGGGGGCGGTCAGCCCCAGCATTTT.